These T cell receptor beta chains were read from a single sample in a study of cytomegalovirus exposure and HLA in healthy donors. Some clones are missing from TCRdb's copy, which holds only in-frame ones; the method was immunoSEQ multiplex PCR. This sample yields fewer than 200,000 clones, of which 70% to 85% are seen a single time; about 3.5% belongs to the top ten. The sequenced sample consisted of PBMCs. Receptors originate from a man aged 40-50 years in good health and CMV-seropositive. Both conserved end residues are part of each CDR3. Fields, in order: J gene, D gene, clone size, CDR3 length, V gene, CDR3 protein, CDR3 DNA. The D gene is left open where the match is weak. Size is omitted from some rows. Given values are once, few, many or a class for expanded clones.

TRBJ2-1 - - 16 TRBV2 CASSVYADGSYNEQFF TGTGCCAGCAGTGTGTACGCGGATGGCTCCTACAATGAGCAGTTCTTC
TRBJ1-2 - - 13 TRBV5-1 CASSFGENYGYTF TGCGCCAGCAGCTTTGGGGAGAACTATGGCTACACCTTC
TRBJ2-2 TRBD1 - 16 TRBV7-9 CASSSSGGRLTGELFF TGTGCCAGCAGCTCTTCAGGGGGCCGACTCACCGGGGAGCTGTTTTTT
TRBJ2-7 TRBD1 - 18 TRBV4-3 CASSQDRAAGTGGYEQYF TGCGCCAGCAGCCAAGATCGGGCCGCGGGGACAGGGGGCTACGAGCAGTACTTC
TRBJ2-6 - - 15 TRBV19 CASSIREKGANVLTF TGTGCCAGTAGTATTCGGGAGAAAGGGGCCAACGTCCTGACTTTC
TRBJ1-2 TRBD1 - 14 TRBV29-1 CSVGGQGDNYGYTF TGCAGCGTTGGGGGACAGGGAGATAACTATGGCTACACCTTC
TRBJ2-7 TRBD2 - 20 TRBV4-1 CASSQVGGGRGTSGTYEQYF TGCGCCAGCAGCCAAGTTGGGGGGGGCAGAGGGACTAGCGGTACCTACGAGCAGTACTTC
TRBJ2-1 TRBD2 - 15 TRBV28 CASSKAGGHYNEQFF TGTGCCAGCAGTAAAGCGGGAGGGCACTACAATGAGCAGTTCTTC
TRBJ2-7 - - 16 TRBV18 CASSPSDSLSKNEQYF TGTGCCAGCTCACCTTCTGACAGCCTCTCTAAGAACGAGCAGTACTTC
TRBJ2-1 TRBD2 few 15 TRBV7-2 CASSVSGSSYNEQFF TGTGCCAGCAGCGTTAGCGGGAGTTCCTACAATGAGCAGTTCTTC
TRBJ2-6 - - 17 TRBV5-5 CASSLQGRSSGANVLTF TGTGCCAGCAGCCTACAGGGTAGGTCCTCTGGGGCCAACGTCCTGACTTTC
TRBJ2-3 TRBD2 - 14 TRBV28 CAGPSGPEKDTQYF TGTGCCGGTCCTAGCGGACCTGAAAAGGATACGCAGTATTTT
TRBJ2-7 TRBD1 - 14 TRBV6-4 CASSYGTGGYEQYF TGTGCCAGCAGTTATGGGACAGGGGGTTACGAGCAGTACTTC
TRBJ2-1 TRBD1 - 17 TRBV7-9 CASSDPGTVLGRDEQFF TGTGCCAGCAGCGATCCTGGGACAGTTTTGGGAAGGGATGAGCAGTTCTTC
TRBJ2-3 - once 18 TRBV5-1 CASSLYTGSPLSTDTQYF TGCGCCAGCAGCTTGTATACGGGGTCCCCACTTAGCACAGATACGCAGTATTTT
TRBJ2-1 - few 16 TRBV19 CASRPLLGGGFNEQFF TGTGCCAGTAGGCCCCTTCTTGGCGGGGGCTTCAATGAGCAGTTCTTC
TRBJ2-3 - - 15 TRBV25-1 CASSDSVSRTDTQYF TGTGCCAGCAGTGATAGCGTTTCCCGCACAGATACGCAGTATTTT
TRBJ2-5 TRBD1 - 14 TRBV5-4 CASSRDSVQGTQYF TGTGCCAGCAGCCGGGACAGCGTACAAGGGACCCAGTACTTC
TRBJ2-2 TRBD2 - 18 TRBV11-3 CASSLVDWVAGDTGELFF TGTGCCAGCAGCTTAGTAGATTGGGTAGCGGGAGACACCGGGGAGCTGTTTTTT
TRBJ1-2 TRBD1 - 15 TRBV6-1 CASVVQGASIGGYTF TGTGCCAGCGTAGTTCAGGGGGCGTCTATCGGTGGCTACACCTTC
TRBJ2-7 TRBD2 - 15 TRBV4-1 CASSRTSAPSYEQYF TGCGCCAGCAGCCGGACTAGCGCACCGTCCTACGAGCAGTACTTC
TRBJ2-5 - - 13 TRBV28 CASSSGRGETQYF TGTGCCAGCAGCTCGGGAAGAGGGGAGACCCAGTACTTC
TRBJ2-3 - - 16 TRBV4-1 CASSQDRGAGTDTQYF TGCGCCAGCAGCCAAGATCGGGGGGCTGGCACAGATACGCAGTATTTT
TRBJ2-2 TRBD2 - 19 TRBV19 CASSISKMVAGVNTGELFF TGTGCCAGTAGTATCTCGAAGATGGTAGCGGGTGTCAACACCGGGGAGCTGTTTTTT
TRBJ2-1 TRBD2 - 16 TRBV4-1 CASSQELAGGHNEQFF TGCGCCAGCAGCCAAGAACTAGCGGGGGGACACAATGAGCAGTTCTTC
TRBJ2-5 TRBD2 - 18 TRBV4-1 CASSQAARLAGGPETQYF TGCGCCAGCAGCCAGGCGGCACGGCTAGCGGGGGGGCCGGAGACCCAGTACTTC
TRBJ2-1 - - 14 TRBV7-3 CASSPLQGLGEQFF TGTGCCAGCAGCCCATTGCAGGGCCTGGGTGAGCAGTTCTTC
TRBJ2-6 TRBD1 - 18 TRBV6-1 CASSGEVVDRAGANVLTF TGTGCCAGCAGTGGGGAGGTAGTGGACAGGGCTGGGGCCAACGTCCTGACTTTC
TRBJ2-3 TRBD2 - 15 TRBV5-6 CASSTSGEGTDTQYF TGTGCCAGCAGCACTAGCGGGGAGGGCACAGATACGCAGTATTTT
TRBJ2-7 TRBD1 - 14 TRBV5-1 CASNLGTAPYEQYF TGCGCCAGCAACCTGGGGACAGCTCCCTACGAGCAGTACTTC
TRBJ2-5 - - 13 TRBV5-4 CASSPGQQETQYF TGTGCCAGCAGCCCCGGACAGCAAGAGACCCAGTACTTC
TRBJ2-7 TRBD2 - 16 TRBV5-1 CASSLASGGASYEQYF TGCGCCAGCAGCTTGGCTAGCGGGGGAGCCTCCTACGAGCAGTACTTC
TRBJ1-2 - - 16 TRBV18 CASSPSSRVFSYGYTF TGTGCCAGCTCACCTTCTTCCCGGGTATTCTCCTATGGCTACACCTTC
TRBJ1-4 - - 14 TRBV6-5 CASRAPGGNEKLFF TGTGCCAGCAGGGCTCCGGGAGGGAATGAAAAACTGTTTTTT
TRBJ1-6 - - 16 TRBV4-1 CASSPREGGYNSPLHF TGCGCCAGCAGCCCCCGGGAGGGGGGCTACAATTCACCCCTCCACTTT
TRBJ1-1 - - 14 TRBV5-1 CASSLVPGSGEAFF TGCGCCAGCAGCTTGGTCCCGGGGTCGGGTGAAGCTTTCTTT
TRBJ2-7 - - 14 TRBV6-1 CASRTGVPFYEQYF TGTGCCAGCAGGACCGGGGTCCCCTTTTACGAGCAGTACTTC
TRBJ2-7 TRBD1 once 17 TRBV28 CASSLGEGQTGAYEQYF TGTGCCAGCAGTTTAGGGGAAGGACAAACAGGGGCCTACGAGCAGTACTTC
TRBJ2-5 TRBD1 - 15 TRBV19 CASSIGQGYQETQYF TGTGCCAGTAGTATAGGACAGGGGTACCAAGAGACCCAGTACTTC
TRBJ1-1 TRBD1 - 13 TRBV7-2 CASSLTGDTEAFF TGTGCCAGCAGCCTAACAGGGGACACTGAAGCTTTCTTT
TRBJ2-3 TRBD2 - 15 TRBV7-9 CASSPSGRHTDTQYF TGTGCCAGCAGCCCTAGCGGGAGGCACACAGATACGCAGTATTTT
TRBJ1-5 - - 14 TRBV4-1 CASSQSADNQPQHF TGCGCCAGCAGCCAGTCGGCGGACAATCAGCCCCAGCATTTT
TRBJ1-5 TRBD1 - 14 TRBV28 CASTPGQGAQPQHF TGTGCCAGCACCCCGGGGCAGGGGGCTCAGCCCCAGCATTTT
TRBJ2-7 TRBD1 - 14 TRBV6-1 CASTLGQGTYEQYF TGTGCCAGCACCCTAGGACAGGGGACCTACGAGCAGTACTTC
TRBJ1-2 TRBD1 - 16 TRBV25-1 CASSDSAGQGYYGYTF TGTGCCAGCAGTGACTCGGCAGGACAGGGGTACTATGGCTACACCTTC
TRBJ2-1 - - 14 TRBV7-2 CASSWGPGNNEQFF TGTGCCAGCAGCTGGGGGCCTGGGAACAATGAGCAGTTCTTC
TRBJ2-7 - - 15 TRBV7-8 CASSLSVGGGYEQYF TGTGCCAGCAGCTTAAGCGTGGGTGGTGGCTACGAGCAGTACTTC
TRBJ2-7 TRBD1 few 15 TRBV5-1 CASSLEGTVGYEQYF TGCGCCAGCAGCTTGGAAGGGACAGTTGGGTACGAGCAGTACTTC
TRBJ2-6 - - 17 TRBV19 CASSMGRGKSGANVLTF TGTGCCAGTAGTATGGGAAGGGGAAAGTCTGGGGCCAACGTCCTGACTTTC
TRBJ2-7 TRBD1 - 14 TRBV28 CASSPPGQGDEQYF TGTGCCAGCAGTCCCCCGGGACAGGGTGACGAGCAGTACTTC
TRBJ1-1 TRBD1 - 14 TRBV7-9 CASSTQGGVTEAFF TGTGCCAGCAGCACACAGGGGGGAGTCACTGAAGCTTTCTTT
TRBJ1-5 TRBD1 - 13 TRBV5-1 CASSLDRDQPQHF TGCGCCAGCAGCCTGGACAGGGATCAGCCCCAGCATTTT